These T cell receptor beta chains were read from a single sample in a study of beta chain features in type 1 diabetes. The repertoire was sequenced with immunoSEQ multiplex PCR; TCRdb's copy has only in-frame clones and lacks some. The table lists about 360,000 clones, around 12% of them singletons. The sample was naive CD4+ T cells from blood. The receptors shown here come from a woman aged 18 to 35 with type 1 diabetes. Each CDR3 is given with its conserved first and last residue. D genes are given only for firm matches. Only some rows state a clone size, as once, few, many or a class for expanded clones.

>16|TRBV5-4|few|TRBD2|TRBJ2-1
CASSLGASGGAGEQFF
TGTGCCAGCAGCTTGGGTGCTAGCGGGGGGGCTGGTGAGCAGTTCTTC
>17|TRBV18|few|-|TRBJ1-1
CASSRAVYGQQNTEAFF
TGTGCCAGCTCCCGCGCTGTATACGGACAGCAGAACACTGAAGCTTTCTTT
>13|TRBV2|-|TRBD1|TRBJ2-5
CASSIDREETQYF
TGTGCCAGCAGTATCGACAGGGAAGAGACCCAGTACTTC
>13|TRBV5-1|few|TRBD2|TRBJ2-5
CASRPGLVETQYF
TGCGCCAGCAGACCCGGACTAGTTGAGACCCAGTACTTC
>16|TRBV2|-|TRBD1|TRBJ2-3
CASRTGVNGARRTQYF
TGTGCCAGTCGGACAGGGGTGAACGGGGCACGGCGAACGCAGTATTTT
>14|TRBV5-4|few|TRBD2|TRBJ2-1
CASSLELAGNEQFF
TGTGCCAGCAGCTTGGAACTAGCGGGCAATGAGCAGTTCTTC
>15|TRBV6-6|few|TRBD1|TRBJ2-7
CASTDAGTGSYEQYF
TGTGCCAGCACCGATGCCGGGACAGGTTCCTACGAGCAGTACTTC
>15|TRBV6-5|few|-|TRBJ2-7
CASSYSGAGENEQYF
TGTGCCAGCAGTTACTCTGGGGCAGGGGAGAACGAGCAGTACTTC
>15|TRBV7-9|-|TRBD1|TRBJ1-5
CASSRGTGRNQPQHF
TGTGCCAGCAGCCGCGGGACAGGGAGGAATCAGCCCCAGCATTTT
>14|TRBV12-5|few|-|TRBJ1-1
CASGQSSGDTEAFF
TGTGCTAGTGGCCAGAGTTCCGGGGACACTGAAGCTTTCTTT
>13|TRBV27|-|-|TRBJ1-1
CASSLSGGTEAFF
TGTGCCAGCAGTTTATCAGGGGGAACTGAAGCTTTCTTT
>13|TRBV14|few|-|TRBJ2-7
CASSQEWQGWQYF
TGTGCCAGCAGCCAAGAGTGGCAGGGATGGCAGTACTTC
>12|TRBV4-3|few|-|TRBJ1-1
CASSQDPREAFF
TGCGCCAGCAGCCAAGATCCCAGGGAAGCTTTCTTT
>18|TRBV19|-|TRBD2|TRBJ2-1
CASSIDRPLAGGYNEQFF
TGTGCCAGTAGTATAGATCGCCCGCTAGCGGGAGGGTACAATGAGCAGTTCTTC
>17|TRBV21-1|-|-|TRBJ2-5
CASSKGMGNYQQETQYF
TGTGCCAGCAGCAAAGGAATGGGCAATTACCAACAAGAGACCCAGTACTTC
>12|TRBV7-2|few|TRBD1|TRBJ1-2
CAGGTANYGYTF
TGTGCCGGGGGGACAGCCAACTATGGCTACACCTTC
>13|TRBV10-3|few|-|TRBJ2-3
CAISDQGRGTQYF
TGTGCCATCAGTGACCAAGGGCGGGGTACGCAGTATTTT
>12|TRBV7-2|few|TRBD1|TRBJ2-1
CASSLTGTEQFF
TGTGCCAGCAGCTTGACAGGGACTGAGCAGTTCTTC
>17|TRBV12-5|-|-|TRBJ2-6
CASGPKAQGYRANVLTF
TGTGCTAGTGGCCCAAAAGCCCAGGGGTATAGGGCCAACGTCCTGACTTTC
>11|TRBV14|few|-|TRBJ1-1
CASSQAGEAFF
TGTGCCAGCAGCCAAGCCGGTGAAGCTTTCTTT
>16|TRBV13|few|TRBD2|TRBJ2-7
CASSPGRGKGRGEQYF
TGTGCCAGCAGCCCAGGGAGGGGAAAAGGTAGGGGCGAGCAGTACTTC